This is a list of T cell receptor beta chains from one sample in a study of T-cell memory formation after mild COVID-19. MiXCR, run by TCRdb on the 5' RACE reads, gives a single entry per CDR3 protein. Seen here are a few hundred thousand distinct CDR3 sequences, approximately 16% observed once, and the top ten hold approximately 21%. Sequencing was done on a sample of PBMCs or a T cell subset sorted from them (not recorded which). These receptors all come from a young man who had mild COVID-19 (a few samples of this study predate the infection). Cell type and time point are not known. Both conserved end residues are part of each CDR3. The order of the fields is J gene, V gene, CDR3 protein.

TRBJ2-3,TRBV5-1,CASSFRPGSTDTQYF
TRBJ1-2,TRBV30,CAWARQGGGYTF
TRBJ2-1,TRBV20-1,CSALPGYNEQFF
TRBJ1-5,TRBV5-6,CASSLRQGYNQPQHF
TRBJ1-2,TRBV9,CASLSTGGFGYTF
TRBJ2-2,TRBV6-5,CASSYSSGFTGELFF
TRBJ2-3,TRBV5-6,CASSLVVNTQYF
TRBJ1-4,TRBV12-3/TRBV12-4,CASSLQNLWKDQLFF
TRBJ2-3,TRBV9,CASSVDGVGTDTQYF
TRBJ2-5,TRBV10-3,CAISESSDGSQYF
TRBJ1-5,TRBV20-1,CSAGGTYSNQPQHF
TRBJ1-2,TRBV7-2,CASSHAPAGTDYGYTF
TRBJ1-1,TRBV29-1,CSVERRRNTEAFF
TRBJ2-7,TRBV7-9,CASSLGVTYEQYF
TRBJ2-1,TRBV3-1,CASSQEIGDYNEQFF
TRBJ2-5,TRBV5-5,CASSVDLGETQYF
TRBJ2-3,TRBV29-1,CSAQRTSGGPGDTQYF
TRBJ2-1,TRBV2,CASIGGSGTQQFF
TRBJ2-2,TRBV28,CASSPSGAANTGELFF
TRBJ2-3,TRBV7-3,CASSLNGVLQYF
TRBJ2-5,TRBV20-1,CSAPPSTGQETQYF
TRBJ1-1,TRBV20-1,CSATNRGTEAFF
TRBJ2-1,TRBV18,CASSPPNGDYYNEQFF
TRBJ2-2,TRBV4-3,CASSHQAGASTGELFF
TRBJ1-2,TRBV12-3/TRBV12-4,CASTSRINYGYTF
TRBJ1-6,TRBV7-6,CASSSSGRSPLHF
TRBJ2-1,TRBV4-1,CASSHRGGNVNNEQFF
TRBJ2-3,TRBV29-1,CSVAESGDTQYF